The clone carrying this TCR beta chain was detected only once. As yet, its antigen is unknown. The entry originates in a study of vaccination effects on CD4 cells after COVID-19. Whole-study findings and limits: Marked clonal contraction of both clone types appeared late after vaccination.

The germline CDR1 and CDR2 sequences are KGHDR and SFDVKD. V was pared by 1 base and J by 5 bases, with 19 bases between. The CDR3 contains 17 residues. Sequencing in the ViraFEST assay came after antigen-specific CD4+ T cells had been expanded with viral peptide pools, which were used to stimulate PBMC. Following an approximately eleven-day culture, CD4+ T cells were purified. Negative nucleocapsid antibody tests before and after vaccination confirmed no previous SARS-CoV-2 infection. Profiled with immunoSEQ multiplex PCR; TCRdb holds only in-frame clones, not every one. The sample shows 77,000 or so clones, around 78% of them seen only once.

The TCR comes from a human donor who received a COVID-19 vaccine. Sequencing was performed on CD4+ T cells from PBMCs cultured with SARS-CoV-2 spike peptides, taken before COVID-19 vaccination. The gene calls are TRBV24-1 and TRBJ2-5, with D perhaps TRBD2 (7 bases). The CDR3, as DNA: TGTGCCACCAGTGATTTCCTCCCAGGGAGGGGGAAGGAGACCCAGTACTTC. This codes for CATSDFLPGRGKETQYF.